This TCR beta chain is from a study of tumor-infiltrating lymphocytes in primary liver carcinoma. Turning to this clonotype: A read error is likely, as this CDR3 ends without the conserved phenylalanine or tryptophan.

A constant-region primer primed TCR beta cDNA synthesis from about 0.55 ug of total RNA. ARM-PCR was slightly modified, and three nested multiplex PCR rounds with it gave rise to the TCR beta libraries. Running ten to eleven cycles apiece, the first two PCR rounds relied on TRBV1-TRBV30 forward primers together with a C-beta reverse primer. TCRdb re-called the multiplex PCR reads with MiXCR, one entry per CDR3 protein. The sample shows about 330,000 distinct CDR3 sequences, about two thirds of them seen only once. Germline DNA was extracted alongside blood RNA, which was obtained from unsorted whole blood. The germline gives CDR1 SGHAT, CDR2 FQNNGV. CDR3 length equals 11 residues.

The specimen was peripheral blood. This clonotype was obtained from a man aged 35 to 55 with primary liver carcinoma and hepatitis B virus infection. This sequence joins TRBV11-2 and TRBJ2-1; D is unresolved. CDR3 loop: CSSSLEVQQFL. The CDR3 DNA sequence: TGTTCCAGCAGTCTTGAGGTTCAGCAGTTCCTC.